This TCR beta chain was profiled in a study of T cell repertoires in cytomegalovirus infection. Study details: Well-studied HLA-B-restricted CMV epitopes were used in the study alongside recently identified HLA-C-restricted ones. Signatures in public TCR beta sequences pointed to both CMV infection and matching HLA type. Points from the study as a whole: In two of eight donors, the top clonotype was HLA-C-restricted CMV-specific.

TCRdb redid the calling of the reads with MiXCR, one entry per CDR3 protein. Of 450,000 to 650,000 distinct CDR3 sequences listed, about 39% are singletons. A word on this clonotype: Its cognate antigen is unknown.

Germline lookup yields CDR1 MNHEY and CDR2 SVGEGT. The CDR3 extends over 14 amino acids. V was clipped by 10 bases and J by 1 base, with 16 bases between them. The sample was cultured PBMCs, taken from culture after CMV antigen stimulation. The TCR comes from a human donor in good health (CMV status not recorded). Some clones in this sample may be carry-over from other donors' samples. This chain links TRBV6-2 or TRBV6-3 with TRBJ2-5, with D perhaps TRBD2 (6 bases). In nucleotides, the CDR3 is TGTGCCACTCGGTTTAGCGGCCTCCAAGAGACCCAGTACTTC. Its translation: CATRFSGLQETQYF.